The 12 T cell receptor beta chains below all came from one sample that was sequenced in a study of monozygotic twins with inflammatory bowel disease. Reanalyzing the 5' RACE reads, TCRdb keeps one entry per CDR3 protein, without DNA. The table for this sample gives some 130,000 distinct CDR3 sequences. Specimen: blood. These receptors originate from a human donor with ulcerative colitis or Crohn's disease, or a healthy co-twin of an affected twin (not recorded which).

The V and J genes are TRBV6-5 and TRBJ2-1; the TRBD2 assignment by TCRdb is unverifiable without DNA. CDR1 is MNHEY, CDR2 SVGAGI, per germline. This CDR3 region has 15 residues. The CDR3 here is CASSSGLAGVDEQFF.

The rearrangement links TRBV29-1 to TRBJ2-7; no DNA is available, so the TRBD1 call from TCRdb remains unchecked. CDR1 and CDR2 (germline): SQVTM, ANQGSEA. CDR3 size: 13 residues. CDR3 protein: CSVADRVTYEQYF.

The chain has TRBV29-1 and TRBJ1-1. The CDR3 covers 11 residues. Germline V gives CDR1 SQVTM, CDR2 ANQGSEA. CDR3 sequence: CSVDYGTEAFF.

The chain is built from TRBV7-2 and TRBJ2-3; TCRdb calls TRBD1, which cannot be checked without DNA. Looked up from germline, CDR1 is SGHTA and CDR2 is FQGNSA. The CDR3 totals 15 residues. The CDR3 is CASSPGGGRTDTQYF.

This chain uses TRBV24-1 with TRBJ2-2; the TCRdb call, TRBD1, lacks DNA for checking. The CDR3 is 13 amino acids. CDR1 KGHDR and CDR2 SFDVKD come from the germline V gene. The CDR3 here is CATSQQGPGELFF.

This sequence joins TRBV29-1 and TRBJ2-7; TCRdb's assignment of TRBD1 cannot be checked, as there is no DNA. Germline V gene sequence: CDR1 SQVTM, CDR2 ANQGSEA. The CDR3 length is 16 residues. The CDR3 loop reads CSVVGLWELRSYEQYF.

CDR3 amino acids: CASSAFDSGTDTQYF. The chain couples TRBV9 to TRBJ2-3; the TCRdb call, TRBD1, lacks DNA for checking. This CDR3 contains 15 residues. The germline gives CDR1 SGDLS, CDR2 YYNGEE.

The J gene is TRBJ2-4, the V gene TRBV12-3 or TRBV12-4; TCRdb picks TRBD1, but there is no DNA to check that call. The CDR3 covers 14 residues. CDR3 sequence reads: CASSPGGAKNMQYF.

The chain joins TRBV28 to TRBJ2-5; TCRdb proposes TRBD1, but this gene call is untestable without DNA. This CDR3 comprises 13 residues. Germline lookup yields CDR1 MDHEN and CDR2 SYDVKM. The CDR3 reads CASSLSGAKTQYF.

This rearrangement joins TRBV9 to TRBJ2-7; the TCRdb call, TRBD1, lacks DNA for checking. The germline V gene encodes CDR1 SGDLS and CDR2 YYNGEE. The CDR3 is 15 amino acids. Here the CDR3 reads CASSPYGGSEYEQYF.

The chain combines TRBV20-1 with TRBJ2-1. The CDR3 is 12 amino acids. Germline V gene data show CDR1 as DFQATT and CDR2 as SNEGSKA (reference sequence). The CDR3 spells CSARRGLAEQFF.

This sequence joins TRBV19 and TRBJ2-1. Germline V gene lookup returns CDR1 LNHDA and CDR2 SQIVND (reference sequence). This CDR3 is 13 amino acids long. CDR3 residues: CASSLQHNNEQFF.